The clone carrying this TCR beta chain was detected ten times or more. The antigen is undetermined. The sample is drawn from a study of T cells in Graves' hyperthyroidism and ophthalmopathy. Overall study context: Prior to any treatment, at the point of initial diagnosis, peripheral blood was collected.

Using RNA transcripts as the source, TCR beta CDR3 regions were amplified. HTBI primers were the set used in a first-round RT-PCR of the TCR CDR3. MiXCR, applied by TCRdb to the multiplex PCR reads, yields one record per CDR3 protein. The table has some 370,000 distinct CDR3 sequences, about a sixth seen once. Findings and limits, study-wide: A model built on 13 V-J features separated ophthalmopathy from stable hyperthyroidism.

The CDR3 contains 12 residues. Trimming removed 4 bases at V and 3 bases at J, with 7 bases between. Per the germline V gene, CDR1 is ENHRY and CDR2 is SYGVKD. Fresh peripheral blood, roughly 10 ml, was the source of the PBMCs. The origin of this receptor is a woman under 40 with Graves' hyperthyroidism that later progressed to Graves' ophthalmopathy. This chain uses TRBV10-3 with TRBJ2-7; no definite D call. Material: blood. CDR3 protein: CAISGTYYEQYF. The CDR3 DNA reads TGTGCCATCAGTGGTACCTACTACGAGCAGTACTTC.